Each of the 32 T cell receptor beta chains below was sequenced from the same sample in a study of cytomegalovirus exposure and HLA in healthy donors. The PCR employed 60 Vbeta primers together with 13 Jbeta primers. Assay used: immunoSEQ multiplex PCR; TCRdb lists only in-frame clones, some missing. The table records about 120,000 clones, roughly 80% of them present only once. Sequencing used PBMCs. Receptors were obtained from a female donor in good health and CMV-seropositive.

The chain links TRBV19 to TRBJ1-5; D call uncertain. Deletions cut 6 bases from V and 3 bases from J, with 6 bases between. Germline assignment: CDR1 LNHDA and CDR2 SQIVND (reference sequence). This CDR3 contains 12 residues. As DNA, the CDR3 is TGTGCCAGTAGCCCGTCCAATCAGCCCCAGCATTTT. This codes for CASSPSNQPQHF.

The chain combines TRBV19 with TRBJ2-1; TRBD2 matches at 7 bases. This CDR3 has 14 residues. Germline values: CDR1 LNHDA, CDR2 SQIVND (reference sequence). Trimming at V came to 7 bases and at J to 7 bases, leaving 10 bases not matched to a gene. CDR3: CASTPIIGGNEQFF. The CDR3 DNA reads as TGTGCCAGTACCCCGATAATCGGGGGGAATGAGCAGTTCTTC. The variable domain in full, completed from reference TRBV19 and TRBJ2-1, reads DGGITQSPKYLFRKEGQNVTLSCEQNLNHDAMYWYRQDPGQGLRLIYYSQIVNDFQKGDIAEGYSVSREKKESFPLTVTSAQKNPTAFYLCASTPIIGGNEQFFGPGTRLTVL.

The CDR3 is CASSIPGTGTYGYTF. CDR3 nucleotides: TGTGCCAGTAGTATCCCCGGGACTGGGACCTATGGCTACACCTTC. This chain uses TRBV19 with TRBJ1-2; tentative D call: TRBD1 (5 bases). This CDR3 has 15 residues. The germline gives CDR1 LNHDA, CDR2 SQIVND (reference sequence). Trimming removed 3 bases at V and 4 bases at J, with 15 bases between. The full variable domain, with the rest looked up from reference TRBV19 and TRBJ1-2, is DGGITQSPKYLFRKEGQNVTLSCEQNLNHDAMYWYRQDPGQGLRLIYYSQIVNDFQKGDIAEGYSVSREKKESFPLTVTSAQKNPTAFYLCASSIPGTGTYGYTFGSGTRLTVV.

The sample holds one count of this clone. V usage is TRBV6-5 and J usage is TRBJ1-2; 8 bases are shared with TRBD1. The CDR3 runs 13 residues. Losses at the gene ends were 6 bases for V and 3 bases for J; bases not matched to a gene: 3. Germline V gene data show CDR1 as MNHEY and CDR2 as SVGAGI. The CDR3 region is CASRAGQDYGYTF. CDR3 in DNA: TGTGCCAGCAGGGCGGGACAGGACTATGGCTACACCTTC.

CDR3 nucleotides: TGTGCCAGCAGCTTGGGTAGCGGGGGACTTAGAGGGACCCAGTACTTC. Its protein is CASSLGSGGLRGTQYF. The chain combines TRBV7-2 with TRBJ2-5; 9 nucleotides match TRBD2. This CDR3 region has 16 residues. The junction had 12 bases not matched to a gene; V was cut back by 3 bases and J by 7 bases. CDR1 is SGHTA and CDR2 is FQGNSA in the germline V gene.

The chain recombines TRBV6-5 with TRBJ1-6, with D maybe TRBD1 (6 bases). There are 15 residues in the CDR3. V lost 6 bases to trimming and J lost 5 bases, with 14 bases between them. The germline CDR1 and CDR2 sequences are MNHEY and SVGAGI. The CDR3 loop reads CASRRPGVNNSPLHF. The DNA of the CDR3 is TGTGCCAGCAGACGACCAGGGGTAAATAATTCACCCCTCCACTTT.

This chain connects TRBV6-5 to TRBJ2-1, with 8 bases lining up with TRBD2. The CDR3 has 15 residues. Germline lookup yields CDR1 MNHEY and CDR2 SVGAGI. V dropped 0 bases and J dropped 3; count of bases not matched to a gene: 1. The CDR3 region has the DNA TGTGCCAGCAGTTACTCGGGGACTAGCTACAATGAGCAGTTCTTC. This codes for CASSYSGTSYNEQFF.

The sample holds one count of this clone. The J gene is TRBJ1-4, the V gene TRBV7-8, with D uncertain. CDR1 SGHVS and CDR2 FQNEAQ come from the germline V gene. The CDR3 covers 15 residues. With 6 bases removed from V and 0 bases from J, the gap between germline ends came to 11 bases. Here the CDR3 DNA reads TGTGCCAGCAGGTTCAACACCGCAACTAATGAAAAACTGTTTTTT. Amino acid sequence: CASRFNTATNEKLFF. Full variable domain (outside the CDR3, taken from reference TRBV7-8 and TRBJ1-4): GAGVSQSPRYKVAKRGQDVALRCDPISGHVSLFWYQQALGQGPEFLTYFQNEAQLDKSGLPSDRFFAERPEGSVSTLKIQRTQQEDSAVYLCASRFNTATNEKLFFGSGTQLSVL.

V is TRBV28 and J is TRBJ1-4; 7 nucleotides match TRBD1. The junction had 5 bases not matched to a gene; V was cut back by 6 bases and J by 1 base. Germline V lookup: CDR1 MDHEN, CDR2 SYDVKM. CDR3 size: 15 residues. The CDR3 reads CASSLGTETNEKLFF. The DNA of the CDR3 is TGTGCCAGCAGCCTCGGGACAGAAACTAATGAAAAACTGTTTTTT.

The chain recombines TRBV9 with TRBJ1-3, with TRBD1 as a possible D gene (6 bases). The CDR3 has 15 amino acids. Per germline, CDR1 SGDLS and CDR2 YYNGEE. Deletions cut 0 bases from V and 3 bases from J, with 10 bases between. The CDR3 is CASSVDQGSGNTIYF. The CDR3 DNA sequence: TGTGCCAGCAGCGTAGATCAGGGGAGTGGAAACACCATATATTTT.

This chain links TRBV19 with TRBJ2-7; D gene unclear. The CDR3 totals 14 residues. Between the trimmed V and J ends, which lost 2 bases and 3 bases, there was a span of 11 bases. The germline gives CDR1 LNHDA, CDR2 SQIVND (reference sequence). CDR3 residues: CASSISGSNYEQYF. CDR3 nucleotide sequence: TGTGCCAGTAGTATATCCGGGTCCAACTACGAGCAGTACTTC. The entire variable domain, with the rest obtained from reference TRBV19 and TRBJ2-7, is as follows: DGGITQSPKYLFRKEGQNVTLSCEQNLNHDAMYWYRQDPGQGLRLIYYSQIVNDFQKGDIAEGYSVSREKKESFPLTVTSAQKNPTAFYLCASSISGSNYEQYFGPGTRLTVT.

The V call is TRBV4-1, the J call TRBJ1-5; D not certain. Looked up from germline, CDR1 is MGHRA and CDR2 is YSYEKL. The CDR3 runs 17 residues. Trimming stripped 0 bases from V and 2 bases from J, with 14 bases between. DNA of the CDR3: TGCGCCAGCAGCCAAGATTTAAGCGGGCCTGGCAATCAGCCCCAGCATTTT. It yields the protein CASSQDLSGPGNQPQHF.

The chain is built from TRBV9 and TRBJ2-7; TRBD2 agrees at 7 bases. CDR1 SGDLS and CDR2 YYNGEE come from the germline V gene. This CDR3 has 14 residues. V lost 2 bases to trimming and J lost 3 bases; unmatched junction nucleotides: 5. CDR3 sequence: CASSVEGGIYEQYF. The CDR3 coding sequence is TGTGCCAGCAGCGTCGAGGGAGGGATCTACGAGCAGTACTTC.

The DNA of the CDR3 is TGTGCCAGCAGCCTCCTAGACGGCAATCAGCCCCAGCATTTT. It specifies CASSLLDGNQPQHF. J is TRBJ1-5 and V is TRBV2; D gene uncertain. CDR1 and CDR2 (germline): SNHLY, FYNNEI. This CDR3 region has 14 residues. V was trimmed by 6 bases and J by 2 bases, leaving 11 bases between them. Combining the CDR3 with reference TRBV2 and TRBJ1-5 gives the whole variable domain EPEVTQTPSHQVTQMGQEVILRCVPISNHLYFYWYRQILGQKVEFLVSFYNNEISEKSEIFDDQFSVERPDGSNFTLKIRSTKLEDSAMYFCASSLLDGNQPQHFGDGTRLSIL.

The rearrangement links TRBV5-1 to TRBJ2-5, with TRBD2 identical over 7 bases. Germline V gene data show CDR1 as SGHRS and CDR2 as YFSETQ. This CDR3 has 14 amino acids. V lost 1 base to trimming and J lost 5 bases; unmatched junction nucleotides: 5. CDR3 residues: CASSLIGGGETQYF. DNA for the CDR3: TGCGCCAGCAGCTTGATTGGGGGAGGGGAGACCCAGTACTTC.

V gene TRBV9 combines with J gene TRBJ1-1, with D hard to call. With 2 bases removed from V and 4 bases from J, the gap between germline ends came to 12 bases. There are 14 residues in the CDR3. CDR1 SGDLS and CDR2 YYNGEE come from the germline V gene. The CDR3 DNA is TGTGCCAGCAGCGTTAGGGAGGGCAGCACTGAAGCTTTCTTT. Its translation: CASSVREGSTEAFF.

The rearrangement links TRBV7-9 to TRBJ2-7; 9 bases are a match to TRBD2. The V and J ends lost 5 bases and 2 bases, in that order; junction bases with no gene match: 7. CDR1 SEHNR and CDR2 FQNEAQ come from the germline V gene (reference sequence). The length of the CDR3 is 15 residues. The CDR3 nucleotides read TGTGCCAGCAGCCCGTGGACTAGCGTCCCCTACGAGCAGTACTTC. This gives the protein CASSPWTSVPYEQYF.

The V and J genes are TRBV18 and TRBJ2-7; TRBD1 agrees at 7 bases. V trimming: 3 bases; J trimming: 3 bases; junction bases outside the gene matches: 11. The germline V gene encodes CDR1 KGHSH and CDR2 LQKENI. The CDR3 has 16 residues. The CDR3 is CASSPSGTDEIYEQYF. The CDR3 DNA sequence: TGTGCCAGCTCACCGTCCGGGACAGATGAAATCTACGAGCAGTACTTC.

The CDR3 region has the DNA TGTGCCAGCAGTTCCGCGACAGGGTACAGTCAGCCCCAGCATTTT. It yields the protein CASSSATGYSQPQHF. V and J are TRBV28 and TRBJ1-5; 7 bases are a match to TRBD1. Germline assignment: CDR1 MDHEN and CDR2 SYDVKM. This CDR3 is 15 amino acids long. V was pared by 4 bases and J by 6 bases, with 9 bases of the junction left unmatched.

The genes are TRBV10-3 and TRBJ2-1; the match to TRBD2 covers 14 bases. Germline trimming cut 11 bases from V and 4 bases from J; bases unmatched to any gene: 16. The CDR3 runs to 18 residues. The germline V gene has CDR1 ENHRY and CDR2 SYGVKD. CDR3 sequence (DNA): TGTGCCTCCCACAGCCCAGGGACTAGCGGGGGTGGGTACAATGAGCAGTTCTTC. Translation: CASHSPGTSGGGYNEQFF.

The V call is TRBV9, the J call TRBJ2-3; the D gene is possibly TRBD2 (6 bases). This CDR3 has 15 amino acids. From germline, CDR1 is SGDLS and CDR2 YYNGEE. Trimming stripped 2 bases from V and 1 base from J, with 11 bases between. This CDR3 is CASSVTGGGTDTQYF. The DNA of the CDR3 is TGTGCCAGCAGCGTTACCGGGGGTGGCACAGATACGCAGTATTTT.

V and J are TRBV5-4 and TRBJ2-2, with a possible D match to TRBD2 (5 bases). Trimming took off 3 bases at V and 0 bases at J, with 12 bases between the two ends. The CDR3 is 16 amino acids. The germline gives CDR1 SGHNT, CDR2 YYREEE (reference sequence). CDR3 bases: TGTGCCAGCAGCTGGAGCGGTCGGTCGAACACCGGGGAGCTGTTTTTT. Amino acid sequence: CASSWSGRSNTGELFF. Drawing the rest from reference TRBV5-4 and TRBJ2-2, the complete variable domain is ETGVTQSPTHLIKTRGQQVTLRCSSQSGHNTVSWYQQALGQGPQFIFQYYREEENGRGNFPPRFSGLQFPNYSSELNVNALELDDSALYLCASSWSGRSNTGELFFGEGSRLTVL.

The chain has TRBV19 and TRBJ1-2; D is uncertain. In germline, CDR1 is LNHDA, CDR2 SQIVND (reference sequence). The CDR3 totals 13 residues. The ends were cut back, 5 bases at V and 4 bases at J, with 11 bases in the middle. The CDR3 loop reads CASSSVESYGYTF. The CDR3 coding sequence is TGTGCCAGTAGTTCGGTGGAGAGCTATGGCTACACCTTC.

The chain combines TRBV5-5 with TRBJ1-5; unclear D gene. The CDR3 loop spans 13 amino acids. V was pared by 0 bases and J by 6 bases, with 7 bases between. CDR1 is SGHKS, CDR2 YYEKEE, per germline (reference sequence). The CDR3 DNA follows: TGTGCCAGCAGCTTGGAGCCCCGTCAGCCCCAGCATTTT. This gives the protein CASSLEPRQPQHF.

This clone occurred once. This chain uses TRBV19 with TRBJ2-2; TRBD1 might be the D (5 bases). The CDR3 is made up of 14 amino acids. Trimming took 2 bases from V and 6 from J, leaving 10 bases between them. Germline V CDR1 and CDR2: LNHDA, SQIVND (reference sequence). Here the CDR3 DNA reads TGTGCCAGTAGTATACAGTCAGGGTCCGGGGAGCTGTTTTTT. The encoded protein is CASSIQSGSGELFF.

This clone has more than one count but fewer than ten. V is TRBV30 and J is TRBJ1-2; 9 bases align to TRBD1. Germline V gene sequence: CDR1 GTSNPN, CDR2 SVGIG (reference sequence). The length of the CDR3 is 14 residues. The trim removed 3 bases at V and 4 bases at J, leaving 6 bases unmatched. CDR3 nucleotides: TGTGCCTGGAGGGCGACAGGGGGGCCCTATGGCTACACCTTC. Translating it yields CAWRATGGPYGYTF.

The chain employs TRBV29-1 and TRBJ1-1; perhaps TRBD1 as D (5 bases). Looked up from germline, CDR1 is SQVTM and CDR2 is ANQGSEA. The CDR3 is made up of 12 amino acids. V was trimmed by 7 bases and J by 0 bases, leaving 9 bases between them. This chain's CDR3 is CSGSGLNTEAFF. The CDR3 nucleotides are TGCAGCGGCTCAGGGTTGAACACTGAAGCTTTCTTT.

As to this clone: The same CDR3 is also encoded by other DNA sequences in this sample. The CDR3: CASSPGTGGYEQYF. Here the CDR3 DNA reads TGTGCCAGCTCACCAGGAACAGGGGGCTACGAGCAGTACTTC. The genes are TRBV18 and TRBJ2-7; 8 positions match TRBD1. Germline assignment: CDR1 KGHSH and CDR2 LQKENI. The V and J ends lost 2 bases and 3 bases, in that order; junction bases with no gene match: 3. This CDR3 has 14 amino acids.

This clone has only one observation. J is TRBJ1-1 and V is TRBV4-3; a possible D gene is TRBD1 (6 bases). The germline V gene has CDR1 LGHNA and CDR2 YSLEER. V was trimmed by 7 bases and J by 1 base, leaving 19 bases between them. The CDR3 is 16 amino acids. In DNA form, the CDR3 reads TGCGCCAGCAAGGATGGGCAGGGGTCTACGAACACTGAAGCTTTCTTT. It translates to CASKDGQGSTNTEAFF.

The genes are TRBV7-3 and TRBJ1-1; D is uncertain. The V and J ends lost 5 bases and 0 bases respectively, with 10 bases between them. CDR1 SGHTA and CDR2 FQGTGA come from the germline V gene. The CDR3 is 14 amino acids. CDR3 amino acids: CASSPPGLNTEAFF. For the CDR3, the DNA is TGTGCCAGCAGCCCCCCAGGCTTGAACACTGAAGCTTTCTTT.

This chain links TRBV18 with TRBJ1-2; 8 positions agree with TRBD1. This CDR3 is built from 14 residues. V lost 3 bases, J lost 4 bases, and 4 bases stayed unmatched. The germline CDR1 and CDR2 sequences are KGHSH and LQKENI. CDR3: CASSPGRGPYGYTF. The CDR3 bases are TGTGCCAGCTCACCGGGCAGGGGGCCCTATGGCTACACCTTC.

The chain employs TRBV18 and TRBJ2-7, with 11 bases fitting TRBD2. This CDR3 contains 14 residues. Germline V lookup: CDR1 KGHSH, CDR2 LQKENI. V shed 2 bases and J 4 bases; nucleotides not matched to a gene: 1. The CDR3 nucleotides read TGTGCCAGCTCACCAGGGACTAGCGGATACGAGCAGTACTTC. As protein: CASSPGTSGYEQYF.